This entry describes one TCR beta chain. Its antigen is currently unknown. This entry comes from a study of T-cell reconstitution after alpha-beta-depleted transplantation in children. Notes on the study in general: Approximately two months post-transplant, alpha-beta T cells reportedly originated from several hundred expanded graft clones. Surviving recipient T cells and intrathymic progenitors accounted for some patients' high TCRbeta diversity at day 60. Among T cells one year after transplant, newly produced cells accounted for most counts and diversity.

Molecular barcoding with unique molecular identifiers was used for the TCRbeta library. TCRdb independently ran MiXCR on the PCR reads; one entry per CDR3 protein. The table has more than 400,000 distinct CDR3 sequences, around two fifths seen once. Deletions cut 2 bases from V and 4 bases from J, with 12 bases between. The CDR3 consists of 14 residues. The chain combines TRBV12-3 or TRBV12-4 with TRBJ2-7; D may be TRBD2 (6 bases). The specimen was PBMCs, collected before TCRalphabeta/CD19-depleted stem cell transplant. This receptor was obtained from a girl aged 2-10 years with aplastic anemia, due to receive a stem cell transplant. CDR3 sequence reads: CASSLLREKYEQYF. CDR3 coding DNA: TGTGCCAGCAGTTTATTGCGGGAAAAGTACGAGCAGTACTTC.